This TCR beta chain is drawn from a study of cytomegalovirus exposure and HLA in healthy donors. CDR1 SGDLS and CDR2 YYNGEE come from the germline V gene. The CDR3 spans 15 residues. V dropped 4 bases and J dropped 5 bases, with 18 bases sitting between them. The PCR had 60 Vbeta and 13 Jbeta primers. Method: immunoSEQ multiplex PCR; TCRdb's copy keeps in-frame clones and lacks some. This sample carries over 90,000 clones, 64% of them seen once, and the ten largest clones take approximately 3%. Of note for this clone: Its antigen is as yet unknown.

Findings of the study overall: Common viral pathogens seemed to be connected with several of the most significant clusters, according to a later analysis. The authors assumed roughly uniform sequencing depth across donors for presence/absence analyses. Later genetic work tied a missense DCLRE1C variant to beta-chain V and J trimming.

Sample: PBMCs. This clonotype was sampled from a man aged 55 to 70 in good health and CMV-seronegative. The rearrangement joins TRBV9 to TRBJ2-5; weak D call: TRBD2 (5 bases). As DNA, the CDR3 is TGTGCCAGCAGCCCATCCAGCGGTACGGTTGAGACCCAGTACTTC. It is translated as CASSPSSGTVETQYF.